Below, 3 T cell receptor beta chains from the same sample are listed, as sequenced in a study of response to subunit inactivated influenza vaccine. TCRdb re-analysed the RT-PCR reads in MiXCR, keeping a single row per CDR3 protein. The sample lists roughly 790,000 distinct CDR3 sequences, roughly 20% seen once, with about 9.4% in the top ten. Sample: PBMCs from blood, taken roughly 5 days after vaccination. These receptors were collected from a man aged 45 to 65 who received an inactivated influenza vaccine.

This clonotype has a handful of counts. This rearrangement joins TRBV20-1 to TRBJ2-1; D is undetermined. Per germline, CDR1 DFQATT and CDR2 SNEGSKA (reference sequence). The V gene lost 6 bases and the J gene lost 4 bases, with 10 bases spanning the gap. The CDR3 spans 12 residues. This CDR3 reads CSAPYRYNEQFF. The CDR3 bases are TGCAGTGCCCCCTATCGATACAATGAGCAGTTCTTC.

This clonotype was counted many times. CDR3 region: CASSSLLAGGRTGELFF. The CDR3 DNA reads as TGTGCCAGCAGTTCTCTACTAGCGGGGGGGAGGACCGGGGAGCTGTTTTTT. V and J are TRBV12-3 or TRBV12-4 and TRBJ2-2, with TRBD2 identical over 13 bases. V gave up 4 bases and J gave up 5 bases; unmatched junction bases: 7. The CDR3 is 17 amino acids.

This clonotype was counted between two and nine times. The genes are TRBV4-2 and TRBJ2-5, with a tentative D call TRBD1 (6 bases). The germline V gene has CDR1 LGHNA and CDR2 YNFKEQ. The germline V and J ends were trimmed by 1 base and 4 bases, with 10 bases remaining between them. The length of the CDR3 is 14 residues. The CDR3 coding sequence is TGTGCCAGCAGCCAAGGCCCCAGGGGAGAGACCCAGTACTTC. It encodes CASSQGPRGETQYF.